This T cell receptor (beta chain) came from a study of shared clonotypes between healthy human individuals. Study-wide findings and caveats: Rarefaction analysis demonstrated incomplete sorted-subset sequencing notwithstanding large depth. With a handful of donors compared, about 5% of naive CD4 clonotypes were shared.

The V end was cut by 7 bases, the J end by 1 base, with 14 bases between. CDR1 is MDHEN and CDR2 is SYDVKM in the germline V gene. This CDR3 is 14 amino acids long. Sorted-subset replicate PCR reactions were performed with around 200 ng DNA, corresponding to tens of thousands of T cell genomes. The method was immunoSEQ multiplex PCR; TCRdb's version includes in-frame clones alone and lacks a portion of them. Of nearly 2 million clones in the sample, approximately 94% are singletons; the top ten hold under 1.5%. As to this clone: The antigen is unknown.

CD45RO negativity and positive selection for CCR7 defined naive CD8 cells, a population that excluded terminally differentiated effector memory CD45RA+ cells. V gene TRBV28 combines with J gene TRBJ2-7, with a tentative D call TRBD2 (5 bases). This TCR derives from a young man in good health. Sequencing was carried out using naive CD8+ T cells sorted from blood. The CDR3 loop reads CASTREDWSYEQYF. The DNA of the CDR3 is TGTGCCAGCACCAGAGAGGACTGGTCCTACGAGCAGTACTTC.